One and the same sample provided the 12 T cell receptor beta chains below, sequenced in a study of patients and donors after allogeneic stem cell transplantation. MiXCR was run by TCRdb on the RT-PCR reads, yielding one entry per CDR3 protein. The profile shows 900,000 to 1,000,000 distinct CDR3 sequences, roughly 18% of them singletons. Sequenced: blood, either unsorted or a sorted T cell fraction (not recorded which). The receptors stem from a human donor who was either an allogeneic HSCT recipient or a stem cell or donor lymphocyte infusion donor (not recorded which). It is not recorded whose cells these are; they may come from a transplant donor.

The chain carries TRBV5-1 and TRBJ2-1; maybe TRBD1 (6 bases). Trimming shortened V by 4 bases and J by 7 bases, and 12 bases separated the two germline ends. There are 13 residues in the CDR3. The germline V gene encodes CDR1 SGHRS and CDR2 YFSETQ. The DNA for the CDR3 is TGCGCCAGCAGCCGAGAGAGGGGGAATGAGCAGTTCTTC. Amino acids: CASSRERGNEQFF.

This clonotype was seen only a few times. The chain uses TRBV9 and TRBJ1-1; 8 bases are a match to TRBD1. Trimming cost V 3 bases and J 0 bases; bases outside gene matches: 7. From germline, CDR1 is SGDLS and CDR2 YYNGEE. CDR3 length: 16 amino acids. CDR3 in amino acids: CASSASTGAVNTEAFF. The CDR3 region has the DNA TGTGCCAGCAGCGCATCGACAGGGGCGGTGAACACTGAAGCTTTCTTT.

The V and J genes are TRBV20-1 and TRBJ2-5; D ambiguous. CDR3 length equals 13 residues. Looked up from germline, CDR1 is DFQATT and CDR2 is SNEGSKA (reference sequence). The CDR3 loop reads CSVLTRGVETQYF. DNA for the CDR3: TGCAGCGTTTTGACTCGTGGGGTGGAGACCCAGTACTTC.

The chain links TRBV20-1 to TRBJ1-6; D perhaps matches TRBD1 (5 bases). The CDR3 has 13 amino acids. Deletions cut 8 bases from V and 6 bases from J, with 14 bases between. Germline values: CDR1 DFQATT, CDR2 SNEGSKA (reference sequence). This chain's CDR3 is CSPDSARNSPLHF. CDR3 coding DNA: TGCAGTCCCGACAGTGCCCGTAATTCACCCCTCCACTTT.

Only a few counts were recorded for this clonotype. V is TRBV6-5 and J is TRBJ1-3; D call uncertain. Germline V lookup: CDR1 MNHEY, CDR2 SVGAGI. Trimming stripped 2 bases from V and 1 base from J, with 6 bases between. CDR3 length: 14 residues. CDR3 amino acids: CASSYDLSGNTIYF. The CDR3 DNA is TGTGCCAGCAGTTACGATTTATCTGGAAACACCATATATTTT.

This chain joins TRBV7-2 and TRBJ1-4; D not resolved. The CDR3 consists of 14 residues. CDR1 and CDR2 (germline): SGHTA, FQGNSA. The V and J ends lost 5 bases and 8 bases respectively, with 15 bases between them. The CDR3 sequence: CASSPDRPREKLFF. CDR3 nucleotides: TGTGCCAGCAGCCCCGATCGGCCTAGGGAAAAACTGTTTTTT.

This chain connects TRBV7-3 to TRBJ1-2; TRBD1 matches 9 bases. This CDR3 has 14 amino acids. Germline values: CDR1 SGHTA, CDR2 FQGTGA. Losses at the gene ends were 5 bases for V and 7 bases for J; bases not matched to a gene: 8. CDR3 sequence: CASSPRTGEGGYTF. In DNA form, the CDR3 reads TGTGCCAGCAGCCCCAGGACAGGGGAGGGTGGCTACACCTTC.

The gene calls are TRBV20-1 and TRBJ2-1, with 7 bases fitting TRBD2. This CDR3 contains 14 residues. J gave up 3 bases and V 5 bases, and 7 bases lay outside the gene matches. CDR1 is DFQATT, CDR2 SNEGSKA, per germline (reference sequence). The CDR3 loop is CSAPRGGSYNEQFF. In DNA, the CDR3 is TGCAGTGCTCCCCGGGGCGGGAGCTACAATGAGCAGTTCTTC.

CDR3 sequence reads: CASSAFLSGSSYNEQFF. CDR3 DNA sequence: TGTGCCAGCAGCGCCTTCCTTAGCGGGAGTTCCTACAATGAGCAGTTCTTC. This chain connects TRBV11-2 to TRBJ2-1; TRBD2 aligns across 9 bases. CDR1 is SGHAT, CDR2 FQNNGV, per germline. This CDR3 spans 17 amino acids. The V and J ends lost 5 bases and 1 base, in that order; junction bases with no gene match: 9.

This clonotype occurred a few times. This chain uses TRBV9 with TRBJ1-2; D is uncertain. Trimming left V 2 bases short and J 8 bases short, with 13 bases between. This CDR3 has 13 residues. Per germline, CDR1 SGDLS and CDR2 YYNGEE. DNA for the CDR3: TGTGCCAGCAGCGTCATACACGTCGCGGGCTACACCTTC. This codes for CASSVIHVAGYTF.

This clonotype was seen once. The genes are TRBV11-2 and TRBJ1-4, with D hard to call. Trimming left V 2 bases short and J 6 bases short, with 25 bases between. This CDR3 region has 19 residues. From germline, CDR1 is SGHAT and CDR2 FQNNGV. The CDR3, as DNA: TGTGCCAGCAGCTTACGGCCCCCCCTTTTCAGAGTCGGTGATGAAAAACTGTTTTTT. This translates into CASSLRPPLFRVGDEKLFF.

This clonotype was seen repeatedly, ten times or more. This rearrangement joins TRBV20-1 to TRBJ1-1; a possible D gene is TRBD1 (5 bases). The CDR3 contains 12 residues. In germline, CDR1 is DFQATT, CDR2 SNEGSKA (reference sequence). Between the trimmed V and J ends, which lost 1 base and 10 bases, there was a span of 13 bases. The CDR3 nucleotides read TGCAGTGCTAGAGGACGTGGAGGGGCAGCTTTCTTT. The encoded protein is CSARGRGGAAFF.